This T cell receptor (beta chain) is from a study of control samples from healthy donors and cancer patients. Germline loops: CDR1 LNHDA, CDR2 SQIVND (reference sequence). The V end lost 4 bases, the J end lost 7 bases, and 13 bases lay between the germline ends. The CDR3 contains 13 residues. The method was immunoSEQ multiplex PCR; TCRdb's version includes in-frame clones alone and lacks a portion of them. Here the sample spans some 100,000 clones, roughly 92% being singletons. V and J are TRBV19 and TRBJ2-5; tentatively, D is TRBD1 (6 bases). Sequencing was performed on blood. The sequence was collected from a human donor in good health. The donor label of this sample is uncertain. The CDR3 region has the DNA TGTGCCAGTAGTACAGGATTGGGGGCGACCCAGTACTTC. Amino acid sequence: CASSTGLGATQYF.